This T cell receptor beta chain was sequenced in a study of blood T cell repertoires in COVID-19. This CDR3 is 15 amino acids long. With 6 bases removed from V and 2 bases from J, the gap between germline ends came to 16 bases. The germline CDR1 and CDR2 sequences are MDHEN and SYDVKM. Profiled with immunoSEQ multiplex PCR; TCRdb holds only in-frame clones, not every one. This repertoire shows around 84,000 clones, around nine tenths found once; its top ten account for approximately 4.5%. Sequences were obtained from peripheral blood. The V call is TRBV28, the J call TRBJ1-1, with D possibly matching TRBD1 (5 bases). The sequence was collected from a middle-aged man with active COVID-19. This CDR3 is CASRPPQGSNTEAFF. CDR3 coding DNA: TGTGCCAGCAGGCCACCCCAGGGTAGTAACACTGAAGCTTTCTTT.